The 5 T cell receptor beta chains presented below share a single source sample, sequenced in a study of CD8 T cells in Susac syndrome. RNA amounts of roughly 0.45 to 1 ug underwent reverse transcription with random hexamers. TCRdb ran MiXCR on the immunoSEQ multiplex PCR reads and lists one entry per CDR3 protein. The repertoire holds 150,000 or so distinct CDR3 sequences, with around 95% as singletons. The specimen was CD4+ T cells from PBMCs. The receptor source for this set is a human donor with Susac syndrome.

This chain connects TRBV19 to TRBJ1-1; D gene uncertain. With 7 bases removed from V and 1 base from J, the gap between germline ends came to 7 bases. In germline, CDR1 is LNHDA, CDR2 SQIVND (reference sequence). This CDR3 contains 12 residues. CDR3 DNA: TGTGCCAGTAAGTGGGGGAACACTGAAGCTTTCTTT. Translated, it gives CASKWGNTEAFF. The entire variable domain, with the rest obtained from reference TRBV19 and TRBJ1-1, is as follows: DGGITQSPKYLFRKEGQNVTLSCEQNLNHDAMYWYRQDPGQGLRLIYYSQIVNDFQKGDIAEGYSVSREKKESFPLTVTSAQKNPTAFYLCASKWGNTEAFFGQGTRLTVV.

The CDR3 reads CASRRMGGSANEQYF. The DNA of the CDR3 is TGTGCCAGCAGGAGGATGGGCGGGAGTGCCAACGAGCAGTACTTC. The chain joins TRBV27 to TRBJ2-7, with 7 bases fitting TRBD2. The CDR3 is 15 residues long. Germline V CDR1 and CDR2: MNHEY, SMNVEV (reference sequence). V shed 6 bases and J 5 bases; nucleotides not matched to a gene: 13.

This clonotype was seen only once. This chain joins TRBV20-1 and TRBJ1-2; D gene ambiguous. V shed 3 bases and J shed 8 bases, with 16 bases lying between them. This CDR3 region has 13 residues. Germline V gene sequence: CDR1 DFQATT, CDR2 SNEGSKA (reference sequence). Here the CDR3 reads CSASEGFFWGYTF. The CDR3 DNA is TGCAGTGCTAGTGAGGGATTCTTTTGGGGCTACACCTTC.

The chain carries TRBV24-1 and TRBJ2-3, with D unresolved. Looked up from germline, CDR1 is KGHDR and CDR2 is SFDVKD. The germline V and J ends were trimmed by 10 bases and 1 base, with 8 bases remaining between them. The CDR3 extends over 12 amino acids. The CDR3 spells CATEGGTDTQYF. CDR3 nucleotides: TGTGCCACAGAAGGTGGCACAGATACGCAGTATTTT.

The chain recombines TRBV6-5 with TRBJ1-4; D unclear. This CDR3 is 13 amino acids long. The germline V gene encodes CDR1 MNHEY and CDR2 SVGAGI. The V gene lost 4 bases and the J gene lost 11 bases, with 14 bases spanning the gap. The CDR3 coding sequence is TGTGCCAGCAGTTCCACCGACGGTCGGAAACTGTTTTTT. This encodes CASSSTDGRKLFF.